The clone carrying this T cell receptor (beta chain) was detected many times. Its antigen remains unknown. Via MiXCR, TCRdb re-called the 5' RACE reads, giving one row per CDR3 protein. The sample includes about 220,000 distinct CDR3 sequences, 3% to 4% of them seen just once. V was clipped by 0 bases and J by 9 bases, with 11 bases between them. Germline V lookup: CDR1 DFQATT, CDR2 SNEGSKA (reference sequence). The CDR3 consists of 12 residues. The data were taken from a study of T cells after yellow fever vaccination. Study observations and caveats: Repertoires obtained by FACS sorting could include abundant clonotypes that entered as contaminants from the bulk population. The secondary response peaked faster, at day 5 versus 15, but was weaker.

The input for sequencing was CD4+ T cells sorted from PBMCs, taken 10 days after the yellow fever booster vaccination. The chain combines TRBV20-1 with TRBJ1-2; D remains ambiguous. The source is a young man who received the YFV17D yellow fever vaccine. Written as DNA, the CDR3 is TGCAGTGCTAGAGATCAAAGTGATCGCTACACCTTC. This sequence encodes CSARDQSDRYTF.